This T cell receptor beta chain originates from a study of cytomegalovirus exposure and HLA in healthy donors. Study-wide context: An early data release held some 85 million unique TCRs from HLA-typed donors.

In the PCR, 60 Vbeta and 13 Jbeta primers were used. Clones were read by immunoSEQ multiplex PCR, and TCRdb kept only the in-frame ones, dropping some. The sample consists of about 96,000 clones, roughly 80% of them appearing once. The CDR3 is made up of 15 amino acids. Trimming stripped 3 bases from V and 0 bases from J, with 14 bases between. Germline-derived CDR1 and CDR2 are GTSNPN and SVGIG (reference sequence). Notes on the study in general: Associated with cytomegalovirus, according to the listing, were approximately 160 TCR beta chains. In a later analysis, CMV-associated beta chains were mostly HLA-associated, it appeared. As a later analysis showed, a missense DCLRE1C variant was linked to trimming of TCR beta V- and J-genes.

A few counts support this clone. Antigen: not known. This chain connects TRBV30 to TRBJ1-2; possible D gene TRBD1, 5 bases. The receptor was derived from a man aged 25-45 years in good health and CMV-seronegative. Sequenced: PBMCs. CDR3 nucleotides: TGTGCCTGGAGCAGGGAAAGGTTGTCTAACTATGGCTACACCTTC. This codes for CAWSRERLSNYGYTF.